A selection of T cell receptor beta chains follows, all from one sample in a study of beta chain features in type 1 diabetes. Libraries were prepared by immunoSEQ multiplex PCR; TCRdb keeps only in-frame clonotypes and omits some of them. The sample consists of about 150,000 clones, 11% of them appearing once. Material: central memory CD4+ T cells from blood. Source of these receptors: a man aged 18 to 29 in good health. The CDR3 runs from the conserved cysteine through the conserved F or W. The D gene is left open where the match is weak. Where a row states a size, it is once, few, many or the class of an expanded clone; other rows omit it.

TRBD2,TRBV4-2,NA,TRBJ2-3,TGTGCCAGCAGCTTGGTGGGCGGGAGGAGGGATACGCAGTATTTT,CASSLVGGRRDTQYF
NA,TRBV2,NA,TRBJ2-2,TGTGCCAGCAGTAGGAGTTTGTCCGGGGAGCTGTTTTTT,CASSRSLSGELFF
NA,TRBV7-8,NA,TRBJ2-7,TGTGCCAGCAGTCCCTGGCAGGGGACCTACGAGCAGTACTTC,CASSPWQGTYEQYF
NA,TRBV21-1,few,TRBJ2-4,TGTGCCAGCAGCACTCAATCCGGTTACGGGGAACTAGCCAAAAACATTCAGTACTTC,CASSTQSGYGELAKNIQYF
NA,TRBV11-2,few,TRBJ2-3,TGTGCCAGCAGCGCAACCTACCAGGGGTCTGGTACGCAGTATTTT,CASSATYQGSGTQYF
NA,TRBV11-2,NA,TRBJ2-3,TGTGCCAGCAGCGTGGTGGATACGCAGTATTTT,CASSVVDTQYF
NA,TRBV7-6,NA,TRBJ2-5,TGTGCCGGAGTGGGGGGCACGGCGGAGACCCAGTACTTC,CAGVGGTAETQYF
NA,TRBV9,NA,TRBJ1-3,TGTGCCAGCGGTAACTCTGGAAACACCATATATTTT,CASGNSGNTIYF
TRBD1,TRBV5-1,NA,TRBJ2-1,TGCGCCAGCAGCTTAACAGGGGGCTCCTACAATGAGCAGTTCTTC,CASSLTGGSYNEQFF
TRBD2,TRBV9,few,TRBJ2-5,TGTGCCAGCACCGGGGGCGGGACTAGCGGTTGGACAGGGGAGACCCAGTACTTC,CASTGGGTSGWTGETQYF
TRBD1,TRBV7-2,few,TRBJ2-1,TGTGCCAGCAGCCCCGACAGGGCAGCCTACAATGAGCAGTTCTTC,CASSPDRAAYNEQFF
TRBD2,TRBV7-3,NA,TRBJ2-3,TGTGCCAGCAGCCCCCTGGCGGGAGGTCCTACAGATACGCAGTATTTT,CASSPLAGGPTDTQYF
TRBD2,TRBV5-1,few,TRBJ2-2,TGCGCCAGCTTACTAGCGGAAAGGACCGGGGAGCTGTTTTTT,CASLLAERTGELFF
NA,TRBV7-9,NA,TRBJ1-5,TGTGCCAGCAGCACAAGTTCTAGCAATCAGCCCCAGCATTTT,CASSTSSSNQPQHF
NA,TRBV7-3,few,TRBJ2-3,TGTGCCAGCAGCTCGGGACTGAACACAGATACGCAGTATTTT,CASSSGLNTDTQYF
NA,TRBV4-3,few,TRBJ2-7,TGCGCCAGCAGCCCTACATGGACAGAAGTCTCCTACGAGCAGTACTTC,CASSPTWTEVSYEQYF
NA,TRBV7-2,few,TRBJ2-1,TGTGCCAGCAGCAAAGGGGGATATGAGCAGTTCTTC,CASSKGGYEQFF
TRBD1,TRBV29-1,many,TRBJ1-1,TGCAGCGTGAGACAGGGGGTTGAAGCTTTCTTT,CSVRQGVEAFF
NA,TRBV28,NA,TRBJ2-3,TGTGCCAGCAGTTCCCCCCGGGGTCCCTCCACAGATACGCAGTATTTT,CASSSPRGPSTDTQYF
NA,TRBV7-2,NA,TRBJ2-7,TGTGCCAGCAGCTTAAGGGGCCCTCAGGGTATTATGAGCTCCTACGAGCAGTACTTC,CASSLRGPQGIMSSYEQYF
NA,TRBV14,few,TRBJ1-1,TGTGCCAGCAGCTTCCTACGACAGCAGAACACTGAAGCTTTCTTT,CASSFLRQQNTEAFF
NA,TRBV5-6,many,TRBJ2-4,TGTGCCAGCAGCTCCCCGGCCGGGGACGACATTCAGTACTTC,CASSSPAGDDIQYF
NA,TRBV4-3,NA,TRBJ1-4,TGCGCCAGCAGCCAAGATCGCACAGCCTACAATGAAAAACTGTTTTTT,CASSQDRTAYNEKLFF
TRBD2,TRBV7-2,NA,TRBJ2-3,TGTGCCAGCAGCTTGACTAGCGGCGAATTAGATACGCAGTATTTT,CASSLTSGELDTQYF
NA,TRBV18,NA,TRBJ2-4,TGTGCCAGCTCACCTAGGACCGGGGTGGACATTCAGTACTTC,CASSPRTGVDIQYF
NA,TRBV5-4,NA,TRBJ1-2,TGTGCCAGTGGGCAGAACCGGAGGTATGGCTACACCTTC,CASGQNRRYGYTF
TRBD1,TRBV7-3,NA,TRBJ1-2,TGTGCCAGCAGCCAGGGGGGCGAATCTGGCTACACCTTC,CASSQGGESGYTF
TRBD1,TRBV27,NA,TRBJ2-7,TGTGCCAGCAGTTTTAAGACAGGGAAGCAGTACTTC,CASSFKTGKQYF
TRBD1,TRBV10-3,NA,TRBJ2-1,TGTGCCATCAGAGATCAGGGACAGGGCCCCTCACATGAGCAGTTCTTC,CAIRDQGQGPSHEQFF
NA,TRBV7-2,many,TRBJ2-2,TGTGCCAGCAGCTCGCAGGTTGGGACCGGGGAGCTGTTTTTT,CASSSQVGTGELFF
NA,TRBV18,NA,TRBJ2-1,TGTGCCAGCTCGTCCAAGGATGAGCAGTTCTTC,CASSSKDEQFF